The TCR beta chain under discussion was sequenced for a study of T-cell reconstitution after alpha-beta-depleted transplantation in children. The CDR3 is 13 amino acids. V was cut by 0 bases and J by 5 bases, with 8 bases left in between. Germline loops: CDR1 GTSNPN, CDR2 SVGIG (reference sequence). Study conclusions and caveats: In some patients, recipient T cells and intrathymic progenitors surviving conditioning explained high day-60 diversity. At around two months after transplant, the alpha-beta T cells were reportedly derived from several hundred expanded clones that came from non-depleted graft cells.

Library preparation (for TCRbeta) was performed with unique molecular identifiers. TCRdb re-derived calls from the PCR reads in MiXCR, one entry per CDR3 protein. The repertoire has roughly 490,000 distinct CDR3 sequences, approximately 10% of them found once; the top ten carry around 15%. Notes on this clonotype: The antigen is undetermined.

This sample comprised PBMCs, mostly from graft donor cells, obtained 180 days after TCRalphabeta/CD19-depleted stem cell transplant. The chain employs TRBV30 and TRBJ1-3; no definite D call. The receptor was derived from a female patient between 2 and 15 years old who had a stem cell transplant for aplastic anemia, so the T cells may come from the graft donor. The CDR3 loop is CAWSVLGRNTIYF. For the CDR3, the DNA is TGTGCCTGGAGTGTACTAGGGAGAAACACCATATATTTT.